This TCR beta chain appears in the sequencing data of a study of cytomegalovirus exposure and HLA in healthy donors. About the study: In terms of ancestry, the Caucasian-associated cluster contained 75% to 85% of the roughly 400 genotyped donors. Findings of the study overall: Most TCR sequences were rare, but some public TCRs occurred in many donors. One variant, a missense change in DCLRE1C, was linked in a later analysis to TCR beta V- and J-gene trimming. About 150 TCR beta chains were listed as cytomegalovirus-associated.

13 Jbeta primers and 60 Vbeta primers were used for the PCR. TCRdb's table, derived via immunoSEQ multiplex PCR, lists solely in-frame clones and lacks some. The table has approximately 110,000 clones, 60% to 85% seen once; the top ten hold 1.9%. On this clone: Its antigen remains unidentified.

The CDR3 has 15 residues. Germline CDR1 is SGDLS and CDR2 is YYNGEE. Trimming at V came to 4 bases and at J to 1 base, leaving 6 bases not matched to a gene. The specimen was PBMCs. The origin of this receptor is a man between 45 and 60 years old in good health and CMV-seronegative. This chain joins TRBV9 and TRBJ2-3, with TRBD2 identical over 7 bases. This CDR3 reads CASSPRGSRTDTQYF. CDR3 bases: TGTGCCAGCAGCCCGCGGGGGTCCCGCACAGATACGCAGTATTTT.